This section outlines one T cell receptor (beta chain) sequence together with its context. The antigen is undetermined. The data are from a study of T cell responses to AZD1222 COVID-19 vaccine. Study observations and caveats: Regions 160-218 and 743-854 held dominance among vaccine-associated CD4 TCRs, which spanned spike. The peak T cell response came first, and repertoires were sampled only after it.

Some clones are missing from TCRdb's copy, which holds only in-frame ones; the method was immunoSEQ multiplex PCR. This table holds approximately 180,000 clones, just under 90% found once. The V and J ends lost 5 bases and 3 bases respectively, with 4 bases between them. The CDR3 extends over 11 amino acids. The TCR was taken from an adult who received the MenACWY meningococcal vaccine as a control. This specimen was peripheral blood, taken 28 days after the second dose of the MenACWY control vaccine. The chain combines TRBV12-3 or TRBV12-4 with TRBJ1-2; no reliable D call. The CDR3 bases are TGTGCCAGCAGTACACACTATGGCTACACCTTC. Protein sequence: CASSTHYGYTF.